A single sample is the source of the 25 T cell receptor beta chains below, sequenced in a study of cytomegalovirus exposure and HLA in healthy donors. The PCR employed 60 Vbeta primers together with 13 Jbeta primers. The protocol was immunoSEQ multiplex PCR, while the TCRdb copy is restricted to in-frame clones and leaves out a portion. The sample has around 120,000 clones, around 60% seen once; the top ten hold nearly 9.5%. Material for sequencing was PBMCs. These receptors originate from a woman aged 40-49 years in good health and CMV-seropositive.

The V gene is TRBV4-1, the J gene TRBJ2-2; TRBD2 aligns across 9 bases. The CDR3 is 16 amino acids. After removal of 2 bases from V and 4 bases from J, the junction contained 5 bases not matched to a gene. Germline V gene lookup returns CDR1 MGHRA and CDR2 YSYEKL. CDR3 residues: CASSQLAGVGTGELFF. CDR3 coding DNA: TGCGCCAGCAGCCAATTAGCGGGAGTGGGCACCGGGGAGCTGTTTTTT.

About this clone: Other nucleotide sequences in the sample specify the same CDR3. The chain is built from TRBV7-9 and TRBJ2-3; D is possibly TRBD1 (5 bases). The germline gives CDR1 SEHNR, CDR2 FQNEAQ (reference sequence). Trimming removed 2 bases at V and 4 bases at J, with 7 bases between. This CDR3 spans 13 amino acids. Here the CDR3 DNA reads TGTGCCAGCAGCTTAACAGGAGCAGATACGCAGTATTTT. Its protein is CASSLTGADTQYF. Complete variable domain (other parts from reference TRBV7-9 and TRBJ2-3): DTGVSQNPRHKITKRGQNVTFRCDPISEHNRLYWYRQTLGQGPEFLTYFQNEAQLEKSRLLSDRFSAERPKGSFSTLEIQRTEQGDSAMYLCASSLTGADTQYFGPGTRLTVL.

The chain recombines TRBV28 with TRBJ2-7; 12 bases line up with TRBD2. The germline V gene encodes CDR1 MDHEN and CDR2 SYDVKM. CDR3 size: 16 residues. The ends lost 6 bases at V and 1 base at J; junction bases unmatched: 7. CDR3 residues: CASRPSGRGGSYEQYF. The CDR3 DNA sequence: TGTGCCAGCAGACCTAGCGGGAGGGGAGGATCCTACGAGCAGTACTTC.

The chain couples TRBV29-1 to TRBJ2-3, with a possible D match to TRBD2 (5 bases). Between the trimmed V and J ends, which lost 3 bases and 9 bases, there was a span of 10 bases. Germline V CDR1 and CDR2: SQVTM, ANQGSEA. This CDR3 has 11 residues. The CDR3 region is CSVDRTETQYF. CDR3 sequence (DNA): TGCAGCGTTGATCGGACTGAGACGCAGTATTTT.

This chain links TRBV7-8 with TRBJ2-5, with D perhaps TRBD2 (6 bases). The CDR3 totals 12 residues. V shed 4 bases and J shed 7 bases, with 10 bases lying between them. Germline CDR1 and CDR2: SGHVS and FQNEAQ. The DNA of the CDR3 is TGTGCCAGCAGCTCCACCGGGGGGACCCAGTACTTC. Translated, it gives CASSSTGGTQYF.

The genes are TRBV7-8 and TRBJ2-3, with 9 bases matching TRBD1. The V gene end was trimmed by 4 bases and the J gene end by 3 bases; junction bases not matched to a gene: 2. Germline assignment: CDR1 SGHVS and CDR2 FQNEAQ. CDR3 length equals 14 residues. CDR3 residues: CASSWDRETDTQYF. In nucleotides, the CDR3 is TGTGCCAGCAGCTGGGACAGGGAGACAGATACGCAGTATTTT.

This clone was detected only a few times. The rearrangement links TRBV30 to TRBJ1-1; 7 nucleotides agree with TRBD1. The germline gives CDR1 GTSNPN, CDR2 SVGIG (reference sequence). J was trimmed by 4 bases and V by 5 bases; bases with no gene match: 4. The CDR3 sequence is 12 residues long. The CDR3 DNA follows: TGTGCCTGGGAGCCAGGGGGCACTGAAGCTTTCTTT. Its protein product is CAWEPGGTEAFF.

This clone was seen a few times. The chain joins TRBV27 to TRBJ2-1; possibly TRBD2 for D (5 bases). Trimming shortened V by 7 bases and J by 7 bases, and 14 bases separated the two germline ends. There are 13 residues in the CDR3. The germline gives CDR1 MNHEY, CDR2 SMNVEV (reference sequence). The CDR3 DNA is TGTGCCAGCACCTCAGGACTTCTTAATGAGCAGTTCTTC. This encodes CASTSGLLNEQFF.

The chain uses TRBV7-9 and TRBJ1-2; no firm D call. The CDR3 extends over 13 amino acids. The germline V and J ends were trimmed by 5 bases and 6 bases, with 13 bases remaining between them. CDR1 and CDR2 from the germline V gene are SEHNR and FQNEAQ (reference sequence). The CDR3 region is CASSPRLGDGYTF. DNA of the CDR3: TGTGCCAGCAGCCCACGACTCGGGGATGGCTACACCTTC.

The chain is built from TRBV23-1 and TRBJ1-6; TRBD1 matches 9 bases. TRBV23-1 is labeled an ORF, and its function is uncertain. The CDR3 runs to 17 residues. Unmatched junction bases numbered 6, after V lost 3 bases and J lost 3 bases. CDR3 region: CASSHQGTGLYNSPLHF. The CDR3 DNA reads TGCGCCAGCAGTCATCAAGGGACAGGGCTCTATAATTCACCCCTCCACTTT.

The DNA of the CDR3 is TGTGCCAGCAGGGGTGGAGGGAACAATCAGCCCCAGCATTTT. This gives the protein CASRGGGNNQPQHF. The chain carries TRBV7-8 and TRBJ1-5; unclear D gene. This CDR3 has 14 amino acids. The V end lost 6 bases, the J end lost 3 bases, and 12 bases lay between the germline ends. CDR1 is SGHVS and CDR2 is FQNEAQ in the germline V gene.

DNA of the CDR3: TGTGCCAGCAGTGACAGGGGCAGGCCGGAAAGCTACACCTTC. This gives the protein CASSDRGRPESYTF. This chain joins TRBV6-4 and TRBJ1-2; D is possibly TRBD1 (5 bases). Between the trimmed V and J ends, which lost 2 bases and 9 bases, there was a span of 16 bases. There are 14 residues in the CDR3. Germline V gene data show CDR1 as MRHNA and CDR2 as SNTAGT.

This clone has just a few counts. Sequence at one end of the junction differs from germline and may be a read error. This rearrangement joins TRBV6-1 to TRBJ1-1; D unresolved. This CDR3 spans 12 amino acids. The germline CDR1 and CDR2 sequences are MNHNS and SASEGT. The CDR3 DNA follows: TGTGCCAGCAGGGAAGTTTCAACTGAAGCTTTCTTT. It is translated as CASREVSTEAFF.

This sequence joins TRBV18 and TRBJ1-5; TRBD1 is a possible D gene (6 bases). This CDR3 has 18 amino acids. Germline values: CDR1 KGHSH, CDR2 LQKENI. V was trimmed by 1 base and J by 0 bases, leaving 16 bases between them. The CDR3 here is CASSPQGQDRYSNQPQHF. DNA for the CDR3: TGTGCCAGCTCACCACAGGGGCAGGACAGATATAGCAATCAGCCCCAGCATTTT.

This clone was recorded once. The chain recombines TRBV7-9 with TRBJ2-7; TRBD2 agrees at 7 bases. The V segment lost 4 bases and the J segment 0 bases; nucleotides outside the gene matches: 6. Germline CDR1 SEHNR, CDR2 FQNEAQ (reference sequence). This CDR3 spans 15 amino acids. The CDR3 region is CASSWGGSYSYEQYF. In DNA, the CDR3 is TGTGCCAGCAGCTGGGGCGGGAGTTACTCCTACGAGCAGTACTTC.

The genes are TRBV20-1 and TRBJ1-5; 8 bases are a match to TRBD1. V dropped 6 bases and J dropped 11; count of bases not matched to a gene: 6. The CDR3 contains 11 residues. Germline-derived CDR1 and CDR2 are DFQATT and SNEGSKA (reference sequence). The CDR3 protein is CSAGTGLTQHF. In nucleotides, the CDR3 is TGCAGTGCGGGGACAGGTCTTACCCAGCATTTT.

CDR3 in amino acids: CASSRDRPSSGYTF. In DNA form, the CDR3 reads TGTGCCAGCAGCCGGGACAGGCCTTCGTCAGGCTACACCTTC. This chain connects TRBV2 to TRBJ1-2; 8 bases are a match to TRBD1. This CDR3 has 14 amino acids. Germline V CDR1 and CDR2: SNHLY, FYNNEI. Trimming took 6 bases from V and 8 from J; bases not matched to a gene: 11.

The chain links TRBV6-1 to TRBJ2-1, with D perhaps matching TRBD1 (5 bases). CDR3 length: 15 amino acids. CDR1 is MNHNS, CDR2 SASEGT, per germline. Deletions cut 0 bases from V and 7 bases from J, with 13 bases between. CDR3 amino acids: CASSEAILQGNEQFF. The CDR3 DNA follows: TGTGCCAGCAGTGAAGCCATTCTTCAGGGAAATGAGCAGTTCTTC.

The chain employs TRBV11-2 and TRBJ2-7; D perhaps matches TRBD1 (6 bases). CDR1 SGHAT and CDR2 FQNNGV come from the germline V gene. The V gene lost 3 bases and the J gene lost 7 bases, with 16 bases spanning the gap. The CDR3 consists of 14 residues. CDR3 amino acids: CASSFIRGRGEQYF. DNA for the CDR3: TGTGCCAGCAGCTTTATAAGGGGAAGGGGGGAGCAGTACTTC.

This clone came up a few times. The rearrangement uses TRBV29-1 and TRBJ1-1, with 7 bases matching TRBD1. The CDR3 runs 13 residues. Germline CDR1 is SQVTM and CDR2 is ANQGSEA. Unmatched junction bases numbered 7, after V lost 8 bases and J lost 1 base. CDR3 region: CSYRRDRNTEAFF. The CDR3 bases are TGCAGCTACCGACGGGACAGGAACACTGAAGCTTTCTTT.

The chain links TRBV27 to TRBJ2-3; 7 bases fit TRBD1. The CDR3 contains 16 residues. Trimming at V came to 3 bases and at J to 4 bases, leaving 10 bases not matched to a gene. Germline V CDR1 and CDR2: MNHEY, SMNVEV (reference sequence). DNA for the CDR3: TGTGCCAGCAGTTTGATCACAGGGGAAAGGGCAGATACGCAGTATTTT. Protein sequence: CASSLITGERADTQYF.

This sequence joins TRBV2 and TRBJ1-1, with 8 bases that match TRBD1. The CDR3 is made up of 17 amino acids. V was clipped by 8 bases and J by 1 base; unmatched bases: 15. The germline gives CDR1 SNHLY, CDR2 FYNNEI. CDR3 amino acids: CASQIGTGTWKNTEAFF. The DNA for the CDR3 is TGTGCCAGCCAGATAGGGACAGGTACTTGGAAGAACACTGAAGCTTTCTTT. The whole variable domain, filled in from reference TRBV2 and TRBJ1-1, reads EPEVTQTPSHQVTQMGQEVILRCVPISNHLYFYWYRQILGQKVEFLVSFYNNEISEKSEIFDDQFSVERPDGSNFTLKIRSTKLEDSAMYFCASQIGTGTWKNTEAFFGQGTRLTVV.

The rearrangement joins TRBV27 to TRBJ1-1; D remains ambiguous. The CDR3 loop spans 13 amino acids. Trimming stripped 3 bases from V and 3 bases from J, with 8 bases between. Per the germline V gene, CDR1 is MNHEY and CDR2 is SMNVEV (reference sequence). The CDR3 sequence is CASSFMEHTEAFF. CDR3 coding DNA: TGTGCCAGCAGTTTTATGGAGCACACTGAAGCTTTCTTT.

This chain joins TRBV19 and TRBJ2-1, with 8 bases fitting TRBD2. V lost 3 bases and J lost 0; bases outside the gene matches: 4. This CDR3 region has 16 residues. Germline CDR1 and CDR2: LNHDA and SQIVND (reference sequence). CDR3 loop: CASSMELAVSYNEQFF. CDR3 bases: TGTGCCAGTAGTATGGAACTAGCGGTCTCCTACAATGAGCAGTTCTTC. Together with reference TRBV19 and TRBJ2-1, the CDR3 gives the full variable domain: DGGITQSPKYLFRKEGQNVTLSCEQNLNHDAMYWYRQDPGQGLRLIYYSQIVNDFQKGDIAEGYSVSREKKESFPLTVTSAQKNPTAFYLCASSMELAVSYNEQFFGPGTRLTVL.

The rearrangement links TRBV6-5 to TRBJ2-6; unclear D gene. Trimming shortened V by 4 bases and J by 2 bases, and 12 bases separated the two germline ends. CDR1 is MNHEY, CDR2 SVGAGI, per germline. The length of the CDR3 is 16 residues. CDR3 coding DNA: TGTGCCAGCAGTTCCCCCGCGTCTCCTGGGGCCAACGTCCTGACTTTC. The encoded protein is CASSSPASPGANVLTF.